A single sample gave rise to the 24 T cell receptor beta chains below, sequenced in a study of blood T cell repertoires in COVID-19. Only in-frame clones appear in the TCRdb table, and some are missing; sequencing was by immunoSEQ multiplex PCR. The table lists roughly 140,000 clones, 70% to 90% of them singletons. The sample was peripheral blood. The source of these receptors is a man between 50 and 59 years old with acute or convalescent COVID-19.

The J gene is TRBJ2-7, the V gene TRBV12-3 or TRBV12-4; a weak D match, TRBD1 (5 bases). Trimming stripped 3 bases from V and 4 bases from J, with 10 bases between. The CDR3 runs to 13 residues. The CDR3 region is CASSFITGYEQYF. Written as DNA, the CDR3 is TGTGCCAGCAGTTTCATTACAGGTTACGAGCAGTACTTC.

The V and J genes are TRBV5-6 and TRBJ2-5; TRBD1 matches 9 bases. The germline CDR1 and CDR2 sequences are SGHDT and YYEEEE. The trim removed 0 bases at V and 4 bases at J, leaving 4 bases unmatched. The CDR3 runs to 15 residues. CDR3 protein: CASSLGGTGRETQYF. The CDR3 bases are TGTGCCAGCAGCTTGGGCGGGACAGGGCGAGAGACCCAGTACTTC.

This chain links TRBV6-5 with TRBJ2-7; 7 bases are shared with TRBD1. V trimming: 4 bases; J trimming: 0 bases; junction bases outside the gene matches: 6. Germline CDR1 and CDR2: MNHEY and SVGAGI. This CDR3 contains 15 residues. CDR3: CASSFRDRSSYEQYF. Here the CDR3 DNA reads TGTGCCAGCAGTTTTCGGGACAGATCCTCCTACGAGCAGTACTTC.

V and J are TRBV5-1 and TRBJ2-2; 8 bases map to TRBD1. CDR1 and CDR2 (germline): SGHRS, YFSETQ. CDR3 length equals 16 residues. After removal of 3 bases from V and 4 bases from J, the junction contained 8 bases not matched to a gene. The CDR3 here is CASSSPDRASTGELFF. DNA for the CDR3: TGCGCCAGCAGCTCGCCGGACAGGGCGAGCACCGGGGAGCTGTTTTTT.

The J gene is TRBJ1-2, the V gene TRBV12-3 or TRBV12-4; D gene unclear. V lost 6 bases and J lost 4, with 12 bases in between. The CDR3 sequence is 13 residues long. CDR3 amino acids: CASSPQQSYGYTF. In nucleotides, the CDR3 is TGTGCCAGCAGCCCCCAACAGTCCTATGGCTACACCTTC.

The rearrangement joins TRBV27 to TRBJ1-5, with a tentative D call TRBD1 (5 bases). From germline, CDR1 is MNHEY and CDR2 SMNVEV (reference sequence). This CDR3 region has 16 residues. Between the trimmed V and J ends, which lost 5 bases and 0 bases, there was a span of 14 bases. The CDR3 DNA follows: TGTGCCAGCAGTCTGCAGGGTCCCAATAGCAATCAGCCCCAGCATTTT. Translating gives CASSLQGPNSNQPQHF.

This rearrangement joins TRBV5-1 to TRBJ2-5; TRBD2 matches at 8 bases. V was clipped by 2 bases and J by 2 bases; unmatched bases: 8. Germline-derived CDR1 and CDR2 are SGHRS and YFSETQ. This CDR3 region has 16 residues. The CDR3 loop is CASSFGQLAGQETQYF. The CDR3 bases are TGCGCCAGCAGCTTCGGGCAATTAGCGGGGCAAGAGACCCAGTACTTC.

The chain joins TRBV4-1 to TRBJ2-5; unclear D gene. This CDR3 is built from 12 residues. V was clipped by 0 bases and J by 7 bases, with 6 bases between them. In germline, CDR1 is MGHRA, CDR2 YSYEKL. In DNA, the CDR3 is TGCGCCAGCAGCCAAGATTTCGGGACCCAGTACTTC. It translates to CASSQDFGTQYF.

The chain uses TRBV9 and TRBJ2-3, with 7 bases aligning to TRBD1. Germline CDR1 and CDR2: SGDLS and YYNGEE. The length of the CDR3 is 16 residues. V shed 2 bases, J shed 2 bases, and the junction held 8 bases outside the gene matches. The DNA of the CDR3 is TGTGCCAGCAGCGTTTTATCGGGACAGATCACAGATACGCAGTATTTT. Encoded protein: CASSVLSGQITDTQYF.

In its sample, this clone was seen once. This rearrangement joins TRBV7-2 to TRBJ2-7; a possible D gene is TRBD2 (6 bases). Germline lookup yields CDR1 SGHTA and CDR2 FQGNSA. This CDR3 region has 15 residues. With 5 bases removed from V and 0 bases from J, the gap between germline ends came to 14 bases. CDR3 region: CASSVGDSPSYEQYF. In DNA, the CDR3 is TGTGCCAGCAGCGTGGGGGACTCTCCCTCCTACGAGCAGTACTTC.

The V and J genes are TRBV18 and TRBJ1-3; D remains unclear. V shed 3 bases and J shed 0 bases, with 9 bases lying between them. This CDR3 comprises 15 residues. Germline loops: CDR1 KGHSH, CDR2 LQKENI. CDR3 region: CASSPRSNSGNTIYF. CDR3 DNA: TGTGCCAGCTCACCCCGTTCTAACTCTGGAAACACCATATATTTT.

In DNA form, the CDR3 reads TGCAGCGTTGGGGGGACGGGAGGGCCGGGAGAGCAGTACTTC. It specifies CSVGGTGGPGEQYF. V is TRBV29-1 and J is TRBJ2-7; 8 nucleotides match TRBD2. Germline-derived CDR1 and CDR2 are SQVTM and ANQGSEA. The CDR3 consists of 14 residues. Germline trimming cut 4 bases from V and 7 bases from J; bases unmatched to any gene: 12.

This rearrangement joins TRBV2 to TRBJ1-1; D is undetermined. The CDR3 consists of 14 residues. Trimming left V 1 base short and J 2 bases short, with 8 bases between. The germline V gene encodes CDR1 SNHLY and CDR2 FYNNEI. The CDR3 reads CASSEVVANTEAFF. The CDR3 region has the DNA TGTGCCAGCAGTGAAGTGGTAGCAAACACTGAAGCTTTCTTT.

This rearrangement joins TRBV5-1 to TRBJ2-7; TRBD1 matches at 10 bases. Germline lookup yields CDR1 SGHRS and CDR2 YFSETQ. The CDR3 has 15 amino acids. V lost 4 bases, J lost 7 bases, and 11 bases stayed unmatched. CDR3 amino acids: CASSLPGTGVVEQYF. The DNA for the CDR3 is TGCGCCAGCAGCCTACCCGGGACAGGGGTGGTGGAGCAGTACTTC. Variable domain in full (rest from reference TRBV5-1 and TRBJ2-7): KAGVTQTPRYLIKTRGQQVTLSCSPISGHRSVSWYQQTPGQGLQFLFEYFSETQRNKGNFPGRFSGRQFSNSRSEMNVSTLELGDSALYLCASSLPGTGVVEQYFGPGTRLTVT.

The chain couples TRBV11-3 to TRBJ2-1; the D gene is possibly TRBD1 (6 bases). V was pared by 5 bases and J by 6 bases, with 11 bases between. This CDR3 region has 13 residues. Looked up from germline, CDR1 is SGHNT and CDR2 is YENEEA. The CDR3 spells CASSEHRVNEQFF. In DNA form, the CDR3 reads TGTGCCAGCAGCGAGCACAGGGTCAATGAGCAGTTCTTC.

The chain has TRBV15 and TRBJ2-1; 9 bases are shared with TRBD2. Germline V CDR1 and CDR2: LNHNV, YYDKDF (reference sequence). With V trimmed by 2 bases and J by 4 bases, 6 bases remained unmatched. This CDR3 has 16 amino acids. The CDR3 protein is CATSRYSGSGYNEQFF. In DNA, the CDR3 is TGTGCCACCAGCAGATATAGCGGGAGCGGGTACAATGAGCAGTTCTTC.

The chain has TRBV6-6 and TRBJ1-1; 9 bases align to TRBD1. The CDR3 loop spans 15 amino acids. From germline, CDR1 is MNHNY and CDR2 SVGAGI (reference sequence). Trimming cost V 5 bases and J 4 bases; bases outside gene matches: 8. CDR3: CASSPIQGAATEAFF. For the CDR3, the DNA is TGTGCCAGCAGTCCCATACAGGGGGCGGCCACTGAAGCTTTCTTT.

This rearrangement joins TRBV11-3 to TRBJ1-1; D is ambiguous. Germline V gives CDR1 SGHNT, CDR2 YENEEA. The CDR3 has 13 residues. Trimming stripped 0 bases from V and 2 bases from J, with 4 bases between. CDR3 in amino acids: CASSLDPNTEAFF. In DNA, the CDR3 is TGTGCCAGCAGCTTAGATCCTAACACTGAAGCTTTCTTT.

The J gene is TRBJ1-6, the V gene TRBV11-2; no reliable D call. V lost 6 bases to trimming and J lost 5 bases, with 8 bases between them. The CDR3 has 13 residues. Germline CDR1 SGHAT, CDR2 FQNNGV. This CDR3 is CASSPQNNSPLHF. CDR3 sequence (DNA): TGTGCCAGCAGTCCCCAAAATAATTCACCCCTCCACTTT.

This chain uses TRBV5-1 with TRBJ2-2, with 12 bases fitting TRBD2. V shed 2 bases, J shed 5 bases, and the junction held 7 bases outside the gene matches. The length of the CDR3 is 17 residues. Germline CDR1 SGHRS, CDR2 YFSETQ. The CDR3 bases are TGCGCCAGCAGCTTAAAGACTAGCGGGAGTGGGACCGGGGAGCTGTTTTTT. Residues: CASSLKTSGSGTGELFF.

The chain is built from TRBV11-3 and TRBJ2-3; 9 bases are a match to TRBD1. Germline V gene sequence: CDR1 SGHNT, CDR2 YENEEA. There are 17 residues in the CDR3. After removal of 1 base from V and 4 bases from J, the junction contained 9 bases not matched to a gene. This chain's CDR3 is CASSLGIWDRVADTQYF. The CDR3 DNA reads TGTGCCAGCAGCTTAGGAATCTGGGACAGGGTGGCAGATACGCAGTATTTT.

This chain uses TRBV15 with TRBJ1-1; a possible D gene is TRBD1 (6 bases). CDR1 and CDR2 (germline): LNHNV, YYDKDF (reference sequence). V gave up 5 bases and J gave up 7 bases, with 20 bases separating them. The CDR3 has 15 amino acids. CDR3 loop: CATSPHQAGAVEAFF. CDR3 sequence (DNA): TGTGCCACCAGCCCACACCAGGCAGGGGCGGTTGAAGCTTTCTTT.

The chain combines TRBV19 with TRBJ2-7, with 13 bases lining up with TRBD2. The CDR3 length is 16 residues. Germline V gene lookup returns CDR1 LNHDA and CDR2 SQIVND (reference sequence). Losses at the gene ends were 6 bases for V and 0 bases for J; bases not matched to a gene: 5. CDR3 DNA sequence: TGTGCCAGTAGAGGGACTAGCGGGACTACCTCCTACGAGCAGTACTTC. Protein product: CASRGTSGTTSYEQYF. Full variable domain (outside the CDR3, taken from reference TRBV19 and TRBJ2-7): DGGITQSPKYLFRKEGQNVTLSCEQNLNHDAMYWYRQDPGQGLRLIYYSQIVNDFQKGDIAEGYSVSREKKESFPLTVTSAQKNPTAFYLCASRGTSGTTSYEQYFGPGTRLTVT.

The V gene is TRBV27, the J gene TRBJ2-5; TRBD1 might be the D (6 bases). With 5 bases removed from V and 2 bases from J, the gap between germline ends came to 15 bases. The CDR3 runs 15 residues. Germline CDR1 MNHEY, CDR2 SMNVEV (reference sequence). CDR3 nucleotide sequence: TGTGCCAGCAGTCAAACAGGGACGGCTCAAGAGACCCAGTACTTC. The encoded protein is CASSQTGTAQETQYF.